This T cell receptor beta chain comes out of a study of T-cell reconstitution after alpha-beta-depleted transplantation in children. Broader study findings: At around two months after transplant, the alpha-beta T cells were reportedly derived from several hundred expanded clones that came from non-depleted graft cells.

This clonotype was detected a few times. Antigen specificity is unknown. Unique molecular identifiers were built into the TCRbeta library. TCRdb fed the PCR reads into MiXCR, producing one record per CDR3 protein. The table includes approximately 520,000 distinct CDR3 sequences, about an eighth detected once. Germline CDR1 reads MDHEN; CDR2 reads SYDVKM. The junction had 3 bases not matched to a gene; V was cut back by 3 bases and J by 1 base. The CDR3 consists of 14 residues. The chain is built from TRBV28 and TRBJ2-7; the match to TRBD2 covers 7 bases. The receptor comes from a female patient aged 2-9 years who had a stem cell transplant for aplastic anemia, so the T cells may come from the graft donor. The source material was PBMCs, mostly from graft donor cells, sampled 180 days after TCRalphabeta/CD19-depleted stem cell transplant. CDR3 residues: CASSFWGGSYEQYF. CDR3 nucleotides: TGTGCCAGCAGTTTCTGGGGGGGGTCCTACGAGCAGTACTTC. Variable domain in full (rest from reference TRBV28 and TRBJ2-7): DVKVTQSSRYLVKRTGEKVFLECVQDMDHENMFWYRQDPGLGLRLIYFSYDVKMKEKGDIPEGYSVSREKKERFSLILESASTNQTSMYLCASSFWGGSYEQYFGPGTRLTVT.